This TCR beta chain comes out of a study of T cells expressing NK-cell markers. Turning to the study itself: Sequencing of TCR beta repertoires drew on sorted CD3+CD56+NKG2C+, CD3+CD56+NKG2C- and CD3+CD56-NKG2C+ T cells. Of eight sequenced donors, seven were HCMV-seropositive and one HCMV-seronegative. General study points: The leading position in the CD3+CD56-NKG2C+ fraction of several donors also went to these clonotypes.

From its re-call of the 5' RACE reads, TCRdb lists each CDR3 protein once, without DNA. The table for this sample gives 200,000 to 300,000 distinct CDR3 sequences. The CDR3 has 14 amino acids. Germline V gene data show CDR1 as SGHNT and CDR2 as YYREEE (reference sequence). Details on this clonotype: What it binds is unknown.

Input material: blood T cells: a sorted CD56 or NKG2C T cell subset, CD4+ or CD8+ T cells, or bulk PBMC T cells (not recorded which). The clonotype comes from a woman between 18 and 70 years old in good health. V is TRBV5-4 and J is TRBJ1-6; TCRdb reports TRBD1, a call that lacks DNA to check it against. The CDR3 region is CASSVGQSNSPLHF.